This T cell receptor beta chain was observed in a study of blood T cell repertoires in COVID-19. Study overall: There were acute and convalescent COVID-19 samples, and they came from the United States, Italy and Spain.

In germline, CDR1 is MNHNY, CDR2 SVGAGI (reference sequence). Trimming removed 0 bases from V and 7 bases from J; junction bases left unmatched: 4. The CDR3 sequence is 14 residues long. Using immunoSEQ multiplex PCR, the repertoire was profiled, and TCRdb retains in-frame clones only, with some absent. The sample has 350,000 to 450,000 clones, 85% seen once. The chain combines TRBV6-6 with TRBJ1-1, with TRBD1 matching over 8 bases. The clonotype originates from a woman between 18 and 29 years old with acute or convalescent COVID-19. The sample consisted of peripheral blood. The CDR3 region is CASSYSTGEFEAFF. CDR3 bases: TGTGCCAGCAGTTACTCGACAGGGGAATTTGAAGCTTTCTTT.